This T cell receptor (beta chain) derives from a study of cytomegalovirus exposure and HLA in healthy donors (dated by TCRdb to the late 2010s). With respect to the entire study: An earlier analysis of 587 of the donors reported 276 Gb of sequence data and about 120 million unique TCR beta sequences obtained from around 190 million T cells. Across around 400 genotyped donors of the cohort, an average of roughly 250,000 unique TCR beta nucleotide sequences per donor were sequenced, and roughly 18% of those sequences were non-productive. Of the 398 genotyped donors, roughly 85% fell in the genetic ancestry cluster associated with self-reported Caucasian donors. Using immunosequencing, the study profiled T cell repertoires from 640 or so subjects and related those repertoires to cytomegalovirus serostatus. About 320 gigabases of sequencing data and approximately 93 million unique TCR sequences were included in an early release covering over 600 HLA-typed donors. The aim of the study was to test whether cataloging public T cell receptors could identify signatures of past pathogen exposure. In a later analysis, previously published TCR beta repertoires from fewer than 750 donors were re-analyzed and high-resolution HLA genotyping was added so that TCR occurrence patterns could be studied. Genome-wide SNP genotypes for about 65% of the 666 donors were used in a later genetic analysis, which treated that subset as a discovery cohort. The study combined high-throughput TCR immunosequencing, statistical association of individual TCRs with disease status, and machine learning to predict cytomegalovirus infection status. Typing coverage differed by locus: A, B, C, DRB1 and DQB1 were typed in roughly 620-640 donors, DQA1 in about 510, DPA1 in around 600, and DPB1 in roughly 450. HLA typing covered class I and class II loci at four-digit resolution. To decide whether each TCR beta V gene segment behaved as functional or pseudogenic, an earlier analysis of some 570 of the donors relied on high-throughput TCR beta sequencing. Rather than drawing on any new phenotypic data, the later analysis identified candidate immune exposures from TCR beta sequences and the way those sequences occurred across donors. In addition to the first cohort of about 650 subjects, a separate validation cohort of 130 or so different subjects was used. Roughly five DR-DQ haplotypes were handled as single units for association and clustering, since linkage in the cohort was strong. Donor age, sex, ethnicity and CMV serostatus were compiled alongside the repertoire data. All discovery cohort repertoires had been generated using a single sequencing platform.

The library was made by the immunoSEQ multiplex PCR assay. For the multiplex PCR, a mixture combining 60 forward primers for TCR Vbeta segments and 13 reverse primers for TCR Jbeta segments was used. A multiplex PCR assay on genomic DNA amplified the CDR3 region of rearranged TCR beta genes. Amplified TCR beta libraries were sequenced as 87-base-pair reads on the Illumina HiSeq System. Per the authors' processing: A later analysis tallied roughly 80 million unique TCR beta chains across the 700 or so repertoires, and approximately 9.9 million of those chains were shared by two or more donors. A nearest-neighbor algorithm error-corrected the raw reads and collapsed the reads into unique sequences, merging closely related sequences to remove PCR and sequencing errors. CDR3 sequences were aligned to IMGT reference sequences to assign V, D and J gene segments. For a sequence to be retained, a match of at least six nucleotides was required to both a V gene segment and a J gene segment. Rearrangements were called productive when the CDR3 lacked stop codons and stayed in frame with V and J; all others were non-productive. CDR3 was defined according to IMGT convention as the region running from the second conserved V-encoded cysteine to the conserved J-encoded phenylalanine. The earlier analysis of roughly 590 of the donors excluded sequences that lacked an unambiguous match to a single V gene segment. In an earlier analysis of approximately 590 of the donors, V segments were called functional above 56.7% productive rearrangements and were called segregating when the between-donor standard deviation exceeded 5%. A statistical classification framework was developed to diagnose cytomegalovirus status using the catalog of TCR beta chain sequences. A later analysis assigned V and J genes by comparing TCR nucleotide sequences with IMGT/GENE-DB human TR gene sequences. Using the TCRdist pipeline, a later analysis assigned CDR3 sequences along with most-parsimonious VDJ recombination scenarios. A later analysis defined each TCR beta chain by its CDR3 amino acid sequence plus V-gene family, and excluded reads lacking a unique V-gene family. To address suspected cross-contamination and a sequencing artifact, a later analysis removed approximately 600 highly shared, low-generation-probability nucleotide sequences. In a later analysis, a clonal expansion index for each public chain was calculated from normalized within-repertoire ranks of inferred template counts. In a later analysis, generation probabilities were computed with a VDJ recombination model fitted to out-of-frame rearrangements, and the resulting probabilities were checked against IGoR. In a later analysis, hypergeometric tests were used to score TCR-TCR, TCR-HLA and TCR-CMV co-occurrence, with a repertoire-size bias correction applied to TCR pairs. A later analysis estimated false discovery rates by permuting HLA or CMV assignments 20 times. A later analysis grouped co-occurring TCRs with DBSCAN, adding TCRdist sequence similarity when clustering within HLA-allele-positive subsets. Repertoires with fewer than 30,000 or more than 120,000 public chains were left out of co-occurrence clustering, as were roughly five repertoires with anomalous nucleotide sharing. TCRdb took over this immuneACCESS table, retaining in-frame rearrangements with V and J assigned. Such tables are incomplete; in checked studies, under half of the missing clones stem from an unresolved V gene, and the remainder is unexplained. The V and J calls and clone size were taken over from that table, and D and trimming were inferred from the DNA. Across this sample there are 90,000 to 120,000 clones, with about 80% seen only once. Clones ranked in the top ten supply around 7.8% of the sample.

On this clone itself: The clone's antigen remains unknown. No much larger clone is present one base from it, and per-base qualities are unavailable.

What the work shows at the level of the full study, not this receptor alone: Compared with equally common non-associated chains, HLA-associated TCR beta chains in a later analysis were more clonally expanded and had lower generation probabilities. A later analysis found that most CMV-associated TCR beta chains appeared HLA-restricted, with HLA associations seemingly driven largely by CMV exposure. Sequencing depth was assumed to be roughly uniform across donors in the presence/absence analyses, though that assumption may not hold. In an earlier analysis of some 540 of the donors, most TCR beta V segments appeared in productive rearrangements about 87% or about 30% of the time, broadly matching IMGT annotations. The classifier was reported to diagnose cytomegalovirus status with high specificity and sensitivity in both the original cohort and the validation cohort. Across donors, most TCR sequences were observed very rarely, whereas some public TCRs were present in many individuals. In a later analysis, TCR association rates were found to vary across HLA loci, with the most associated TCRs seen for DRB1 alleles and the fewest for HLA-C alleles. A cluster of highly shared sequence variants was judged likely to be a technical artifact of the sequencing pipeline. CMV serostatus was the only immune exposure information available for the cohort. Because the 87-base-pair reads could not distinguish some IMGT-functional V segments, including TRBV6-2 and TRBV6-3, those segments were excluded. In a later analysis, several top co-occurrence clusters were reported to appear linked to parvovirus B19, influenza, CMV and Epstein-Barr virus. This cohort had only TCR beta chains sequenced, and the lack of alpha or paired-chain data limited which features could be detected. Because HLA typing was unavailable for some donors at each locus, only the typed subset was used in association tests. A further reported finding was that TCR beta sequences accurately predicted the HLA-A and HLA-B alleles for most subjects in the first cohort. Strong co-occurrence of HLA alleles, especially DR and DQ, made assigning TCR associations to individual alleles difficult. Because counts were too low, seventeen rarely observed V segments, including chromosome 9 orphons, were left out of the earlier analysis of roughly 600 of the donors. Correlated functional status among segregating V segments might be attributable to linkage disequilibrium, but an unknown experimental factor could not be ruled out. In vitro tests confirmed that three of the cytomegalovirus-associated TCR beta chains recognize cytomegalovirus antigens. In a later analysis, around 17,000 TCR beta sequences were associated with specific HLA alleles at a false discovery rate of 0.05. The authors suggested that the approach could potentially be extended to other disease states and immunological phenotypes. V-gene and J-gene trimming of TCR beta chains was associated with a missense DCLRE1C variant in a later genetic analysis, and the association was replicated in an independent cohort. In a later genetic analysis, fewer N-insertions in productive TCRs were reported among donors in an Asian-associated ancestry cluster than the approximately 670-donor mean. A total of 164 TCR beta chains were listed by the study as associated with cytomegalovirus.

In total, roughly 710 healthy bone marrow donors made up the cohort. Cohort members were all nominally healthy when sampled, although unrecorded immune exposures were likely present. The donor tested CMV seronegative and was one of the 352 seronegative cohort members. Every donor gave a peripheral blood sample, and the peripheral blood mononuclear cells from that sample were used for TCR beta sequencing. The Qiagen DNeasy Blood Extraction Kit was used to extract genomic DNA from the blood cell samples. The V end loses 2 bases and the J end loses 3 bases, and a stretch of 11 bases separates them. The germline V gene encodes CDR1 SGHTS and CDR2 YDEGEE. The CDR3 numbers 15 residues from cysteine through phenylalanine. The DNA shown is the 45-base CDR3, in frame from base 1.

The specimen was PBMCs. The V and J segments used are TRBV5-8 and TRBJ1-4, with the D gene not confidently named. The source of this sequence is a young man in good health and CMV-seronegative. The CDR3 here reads CASSFGRSPNEKLFF. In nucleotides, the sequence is TGTGCCAGCAGCTTTGGAAGGAGCCCTAATGAAAAACTGTTTTTT.